This entry is about one TCR beta chain. This CDR3 has 12 residues. Losses at the gene ends were 6 bases for V and 3 bases for J; bases not matched to a gene: 5. Germline CDR1 is SQVTM and CDR2 is ANQGSEA. Isolated RNA was reverse transcribed in full, so expressed TCRB transcripts were sequenced. This table comes from immunoSEQ multiplex PCR, and its TCRdb copy is limited to in-frame clones, with some not included. The sample consists of more than 300,000 clones, 10% to 15% of them appearing once. The data were obtained in a study of beta chain features in type 1 diabetes. At the level of the study: Across the samples, around 110,000,000 sorted cells were examined in total.

The TCR sequence derives from a man aged 18 to 35 in good health. Source material: naive CD4+ T cells from blood. The V call is TRBV29-1, the J call TRBJ2-7; 7 positions agree with TRBD1. The CDR3 coding sequence is TGCAGCGTCCTAGGGGGCGGCTACGAGCAGTACTTC. Protein: CSVLGGGYEQYF.